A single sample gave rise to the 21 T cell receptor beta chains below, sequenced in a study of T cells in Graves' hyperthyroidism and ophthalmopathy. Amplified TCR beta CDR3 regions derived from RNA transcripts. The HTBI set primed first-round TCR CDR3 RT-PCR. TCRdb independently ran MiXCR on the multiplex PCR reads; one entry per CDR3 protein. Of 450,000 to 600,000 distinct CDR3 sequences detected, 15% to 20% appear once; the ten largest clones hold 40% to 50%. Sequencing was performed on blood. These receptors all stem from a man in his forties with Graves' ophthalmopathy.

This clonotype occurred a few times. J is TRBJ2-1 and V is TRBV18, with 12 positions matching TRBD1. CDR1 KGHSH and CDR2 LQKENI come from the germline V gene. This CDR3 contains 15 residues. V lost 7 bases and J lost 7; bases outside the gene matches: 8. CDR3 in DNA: TGTGCCAGCTGCCTCGGGACAGGGGGCTGGAATGAGCAGTTCTTC. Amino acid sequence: CASCLGTGGWNEQFF.

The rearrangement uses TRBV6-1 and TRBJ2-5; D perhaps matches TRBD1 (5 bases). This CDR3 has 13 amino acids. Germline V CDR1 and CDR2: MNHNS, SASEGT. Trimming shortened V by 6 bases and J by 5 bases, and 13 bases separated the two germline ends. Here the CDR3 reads CASSGRVEETQYF. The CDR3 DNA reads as TGTGCCAGCAGCGGCAGGGTGGAGGAGACCCAGTACTTC.

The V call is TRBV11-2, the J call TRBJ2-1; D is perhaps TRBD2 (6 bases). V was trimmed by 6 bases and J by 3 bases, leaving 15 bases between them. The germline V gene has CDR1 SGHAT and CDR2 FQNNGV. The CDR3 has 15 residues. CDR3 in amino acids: CASSLYAGRYNEQFF. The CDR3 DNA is TGTGCCAGCAGTCTCTACGCGGGACGCTACAATGAGCAGTTCTTC.

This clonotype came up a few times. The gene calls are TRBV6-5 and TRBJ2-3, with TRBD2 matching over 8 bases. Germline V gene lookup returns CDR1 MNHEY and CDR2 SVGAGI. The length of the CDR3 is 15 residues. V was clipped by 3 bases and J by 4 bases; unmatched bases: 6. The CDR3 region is CASSYRERGSDTQYF. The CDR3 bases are TGTGCCAGCAGTTATAGAGAGCGGGGGTCAGATACGCAGTATTTT.

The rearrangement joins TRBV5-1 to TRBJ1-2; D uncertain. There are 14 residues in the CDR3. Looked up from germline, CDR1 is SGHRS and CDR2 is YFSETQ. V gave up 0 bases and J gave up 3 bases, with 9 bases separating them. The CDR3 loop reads CASSLAGADYGYTF. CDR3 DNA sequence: TGCGCCAGCAGCTTGGCCGGCGCCGACTATGGCTACACCTTC.

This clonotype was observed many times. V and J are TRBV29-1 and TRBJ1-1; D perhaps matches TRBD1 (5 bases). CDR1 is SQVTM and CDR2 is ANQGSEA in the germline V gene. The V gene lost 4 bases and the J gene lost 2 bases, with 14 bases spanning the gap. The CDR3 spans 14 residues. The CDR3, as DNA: TGCAGCGTTGTGCCCGTGGGGGGAAACACTGAAGCTTTCTTT. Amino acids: CSVVPVGGNTEAFF.

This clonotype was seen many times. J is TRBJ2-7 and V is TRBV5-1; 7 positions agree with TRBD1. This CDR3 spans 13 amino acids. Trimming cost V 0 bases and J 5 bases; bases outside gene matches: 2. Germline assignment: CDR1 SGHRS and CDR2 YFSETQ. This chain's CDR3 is CASSLVGGDEQYF. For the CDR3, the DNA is TGCGCCAGCAGCTTGGTAGGGGGCGACGAGCAGTACTTC.

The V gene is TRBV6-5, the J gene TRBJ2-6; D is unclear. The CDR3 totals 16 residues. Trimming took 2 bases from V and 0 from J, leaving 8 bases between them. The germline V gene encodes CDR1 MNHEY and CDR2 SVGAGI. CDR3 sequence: CASSYPVSSGANVLTF. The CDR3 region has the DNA TGTGCCAGCAGTTACCCCGTTAGCTCTGGGGCCAACGTCCTGACTTTC.

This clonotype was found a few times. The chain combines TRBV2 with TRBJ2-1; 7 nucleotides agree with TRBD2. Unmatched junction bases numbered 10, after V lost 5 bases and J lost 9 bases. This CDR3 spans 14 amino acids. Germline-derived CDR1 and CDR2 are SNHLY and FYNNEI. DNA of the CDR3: TGTGCCAGCAGTCCTTATTTGCGGGAGACTGAGCAGTTCTTC. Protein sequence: CASSPYLRETEQFF. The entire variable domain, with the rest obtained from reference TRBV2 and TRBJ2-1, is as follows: EPEVTQTPSHQVTQMGQEVILRCVPISNHLYFYWYRQILGQKVEFLVSFYNNEISEKSEIFDDQFSVERPDGSNFTLKIRSTKLEDSAMYFCASSPYLRETEQFFGPGTRLTVL.

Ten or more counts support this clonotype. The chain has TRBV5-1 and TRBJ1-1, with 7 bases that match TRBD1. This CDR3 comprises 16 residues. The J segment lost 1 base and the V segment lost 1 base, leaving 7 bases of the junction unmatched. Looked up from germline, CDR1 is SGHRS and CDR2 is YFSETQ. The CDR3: CASSLWQGGGNTEAFF. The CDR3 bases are TGCGCCAGCAGCTTGTGGCAGGGGGGGGGGAACACTGAAGCTTTCTTT.

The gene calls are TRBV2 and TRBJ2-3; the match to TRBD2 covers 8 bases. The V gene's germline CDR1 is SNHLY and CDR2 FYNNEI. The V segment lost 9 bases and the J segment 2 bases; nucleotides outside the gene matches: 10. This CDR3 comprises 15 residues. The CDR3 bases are TGTGCCAGTCTTGAAGCGGGAGTCTTCACAGATACGCAGTATTTT. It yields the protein CASLEAGVFTDTQYF.

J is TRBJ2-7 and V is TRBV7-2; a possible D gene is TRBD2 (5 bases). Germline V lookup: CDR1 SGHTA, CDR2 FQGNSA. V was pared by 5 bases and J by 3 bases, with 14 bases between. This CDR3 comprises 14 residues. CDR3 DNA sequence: TGTGCCAGCAGCCGATGGGCAGGAGGCTACGAGCAGTACTTC. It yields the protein CASSRWAGGYEQYF.

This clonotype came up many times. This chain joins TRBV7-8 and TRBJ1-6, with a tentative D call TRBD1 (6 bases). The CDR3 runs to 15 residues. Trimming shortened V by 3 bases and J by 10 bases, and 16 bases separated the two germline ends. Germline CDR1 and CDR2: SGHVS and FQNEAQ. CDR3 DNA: TGTGCCAGCAGCTTTACAGGGTCGATTTCGTCACCCCTCCACTTT. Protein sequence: CASSFTGSISSPLHF.

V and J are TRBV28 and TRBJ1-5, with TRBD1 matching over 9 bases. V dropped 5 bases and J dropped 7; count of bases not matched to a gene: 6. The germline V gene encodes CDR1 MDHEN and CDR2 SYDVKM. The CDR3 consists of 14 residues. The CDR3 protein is CASSNRGLRQPQHF. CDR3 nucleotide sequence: TGTGCCAGCAGTAACAGGGGGCTGAGGCAGCCCCAGCATTTT.

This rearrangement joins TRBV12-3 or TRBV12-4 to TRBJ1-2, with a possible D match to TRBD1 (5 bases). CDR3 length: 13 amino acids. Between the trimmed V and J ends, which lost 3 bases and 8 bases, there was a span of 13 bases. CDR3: CASSFDSRQGYTF. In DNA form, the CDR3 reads TGTGCCAGCAGTTTTGACAGCCGTCAGGGCTACACCTTC.

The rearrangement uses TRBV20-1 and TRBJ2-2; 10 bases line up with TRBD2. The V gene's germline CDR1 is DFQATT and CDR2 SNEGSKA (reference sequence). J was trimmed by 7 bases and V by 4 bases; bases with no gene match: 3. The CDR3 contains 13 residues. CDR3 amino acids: CSATGTSVGELFF. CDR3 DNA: TGCAGTGCTACCGGGACTAGCGTCGGGGAGCTGTTTTTT.

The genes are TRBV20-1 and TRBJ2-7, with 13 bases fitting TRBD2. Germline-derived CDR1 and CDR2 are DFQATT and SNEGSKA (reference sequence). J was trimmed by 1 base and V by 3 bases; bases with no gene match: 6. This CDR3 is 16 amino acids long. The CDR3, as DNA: TGCAGTGCTAGTGATGGGACTAGCGGGAATTCCTACGAGCAGTACTTC. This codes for CSASDGTSGNSYEQYF.

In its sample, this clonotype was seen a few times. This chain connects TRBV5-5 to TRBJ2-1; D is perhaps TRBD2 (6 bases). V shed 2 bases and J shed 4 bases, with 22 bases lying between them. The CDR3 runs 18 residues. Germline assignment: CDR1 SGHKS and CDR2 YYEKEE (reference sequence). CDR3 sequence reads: CASSFRFPTGGTYNEQFF. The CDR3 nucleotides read TGTGCCAGCAGCTTTAGGTTCCCAACCGGGGGAACTTACAATGAGCAGTTCTTC.

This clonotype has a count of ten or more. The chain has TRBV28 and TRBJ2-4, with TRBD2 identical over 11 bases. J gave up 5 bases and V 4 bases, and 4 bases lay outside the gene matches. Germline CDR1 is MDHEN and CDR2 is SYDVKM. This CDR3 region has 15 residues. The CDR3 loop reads CASSSGLAVENIQYF. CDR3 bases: TGTGCCAGCAGTTCGGGACTAGCGGTAGAAAACATTCAGTACTTC.

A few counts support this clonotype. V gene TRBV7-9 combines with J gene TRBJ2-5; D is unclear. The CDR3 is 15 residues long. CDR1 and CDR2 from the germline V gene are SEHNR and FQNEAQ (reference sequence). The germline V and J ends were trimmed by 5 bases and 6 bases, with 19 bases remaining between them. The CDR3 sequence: CASSISTPRWQTQYF. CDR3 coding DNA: TGTGCCAGCAGCATTAGTACCCCCCGGTGGCAGACCCAGTACTTC.

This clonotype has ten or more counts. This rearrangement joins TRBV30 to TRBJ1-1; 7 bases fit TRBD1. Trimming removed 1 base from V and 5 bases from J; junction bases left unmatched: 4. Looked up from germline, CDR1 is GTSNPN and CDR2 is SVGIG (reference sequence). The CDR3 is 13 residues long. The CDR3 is CAWSAYRGTEAFF. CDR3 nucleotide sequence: TGTGCCTGGAGTGCCTACAGGGGAACTGAAGCTTTCTTT.